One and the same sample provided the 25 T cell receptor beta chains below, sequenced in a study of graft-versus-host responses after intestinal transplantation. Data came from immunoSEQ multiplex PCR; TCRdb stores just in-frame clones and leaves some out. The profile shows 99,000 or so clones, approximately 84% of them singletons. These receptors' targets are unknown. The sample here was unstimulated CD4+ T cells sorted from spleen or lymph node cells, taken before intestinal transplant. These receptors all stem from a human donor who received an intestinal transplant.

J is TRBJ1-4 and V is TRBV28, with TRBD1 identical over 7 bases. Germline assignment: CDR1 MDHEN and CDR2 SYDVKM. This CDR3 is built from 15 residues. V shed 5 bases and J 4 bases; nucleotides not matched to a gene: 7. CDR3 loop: CASSPHRGFNEKLFF. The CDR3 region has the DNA TGTGCCAGCAGTCCCCACAGGGGTTTTAATGAAAAACTGTTTTTT.

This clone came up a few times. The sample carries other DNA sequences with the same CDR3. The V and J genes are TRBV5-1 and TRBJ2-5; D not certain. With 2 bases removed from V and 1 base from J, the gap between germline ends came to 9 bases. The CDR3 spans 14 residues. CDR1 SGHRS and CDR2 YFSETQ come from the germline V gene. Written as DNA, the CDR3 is TGCGCCAGCAGCTTTAGAACAGTCCAAGAGACCCAGTACTTC. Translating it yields CASSFRTVQETQYF.

The CDR3 protein is CASSWGVGRITEAFF. In DNA, the CDR3 is TGTGCCAGCAGCTGGGGGGTGGGGCGGATCACTGAAGCTTTCTTT. V gene TRBV6-5 combines with J gene TRBJ1-1; D is perhaps TRBD1 (5 bases). Germline CDR1 reads MNHEY; CDR2 reads SVGAGI. This CDR3 is 15 amino acids long. The V gene lost 6 bases and the J gene lost 4 bases, with 18 bases spanning the gap.

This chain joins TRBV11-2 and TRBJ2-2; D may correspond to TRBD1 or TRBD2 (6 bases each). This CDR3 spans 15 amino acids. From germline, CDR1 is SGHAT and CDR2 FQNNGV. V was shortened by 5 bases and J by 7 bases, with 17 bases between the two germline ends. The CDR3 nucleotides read TGTGCCAGCAGCACCCGGGGGCCCGGACTCGGGGAGCTGTTTTTT. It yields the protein CASSTRGPGLGELFF.

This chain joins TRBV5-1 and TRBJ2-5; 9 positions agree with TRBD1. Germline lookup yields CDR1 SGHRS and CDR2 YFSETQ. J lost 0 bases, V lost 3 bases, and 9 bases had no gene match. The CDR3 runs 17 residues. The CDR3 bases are TGCGCCAGCAGCTCAACAGGGGGCATTGGGTACCAAGAGACCCAGTACTTC. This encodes CASSSTGGIGYQETQYF.

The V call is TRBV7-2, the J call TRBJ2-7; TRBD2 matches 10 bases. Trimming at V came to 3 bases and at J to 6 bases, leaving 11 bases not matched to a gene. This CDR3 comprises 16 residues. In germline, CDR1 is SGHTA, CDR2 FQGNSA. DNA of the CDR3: TGTGCCAGCAGCTTCGGCGGCCTAGCGGGAGCCCTCGAGCAGTACTTC. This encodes CASSFGGLAGALEQYF.

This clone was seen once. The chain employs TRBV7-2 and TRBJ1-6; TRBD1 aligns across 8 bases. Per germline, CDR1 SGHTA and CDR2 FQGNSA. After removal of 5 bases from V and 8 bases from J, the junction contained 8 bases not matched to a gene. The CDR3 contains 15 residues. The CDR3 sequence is CASSLSGTGYSPLHF. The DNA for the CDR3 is TGTGCCAGCAGCCTGAGTGGGACAGGATATTCACCCCTCCACTTT.

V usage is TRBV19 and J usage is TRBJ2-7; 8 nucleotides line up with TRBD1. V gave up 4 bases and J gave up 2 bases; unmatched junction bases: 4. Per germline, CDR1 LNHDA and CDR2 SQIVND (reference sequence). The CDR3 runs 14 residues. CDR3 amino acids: CASSTVRGPYEQYF. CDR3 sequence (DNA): TGTGCCAGTAGTACAGTCAGGGGGCCCTACGAGCAGTACTTC.

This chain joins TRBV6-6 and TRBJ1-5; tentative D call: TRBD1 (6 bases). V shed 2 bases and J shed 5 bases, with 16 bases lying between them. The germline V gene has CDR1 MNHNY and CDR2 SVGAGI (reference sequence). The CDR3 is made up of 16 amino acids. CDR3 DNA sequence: TGTGCCAGCAGTTACATTAAGGGGGTAGCGGATCAGCCCCAGCATTTT. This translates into CASSYIKGVADQPQHF.

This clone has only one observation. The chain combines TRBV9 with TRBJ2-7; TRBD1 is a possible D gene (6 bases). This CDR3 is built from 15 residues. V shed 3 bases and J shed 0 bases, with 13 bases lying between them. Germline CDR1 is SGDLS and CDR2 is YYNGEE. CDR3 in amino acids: CASSETGLSSYEQYF. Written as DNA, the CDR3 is TGTGCCAGCAGCGAAACAGGGCTAAGCTCCTACGAGCAGTACTTC.

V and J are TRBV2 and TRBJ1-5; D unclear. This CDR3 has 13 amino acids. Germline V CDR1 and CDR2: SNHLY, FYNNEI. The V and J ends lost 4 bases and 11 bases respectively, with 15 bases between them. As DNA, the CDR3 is TGTGCCAGCAGTGTTGAGGGTATGGAGTCCCAGCATTTT. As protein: CASSVEGMESQHF.

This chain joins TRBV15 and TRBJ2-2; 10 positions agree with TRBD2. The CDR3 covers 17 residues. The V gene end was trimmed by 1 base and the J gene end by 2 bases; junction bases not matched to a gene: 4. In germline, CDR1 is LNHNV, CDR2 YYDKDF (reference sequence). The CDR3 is CATSRGAGGPNTGELFF. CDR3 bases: TGTGCCACCAGCAGAGGAGCGGGAGGGCCCAACACCGGGGAGCTGTTTTTT. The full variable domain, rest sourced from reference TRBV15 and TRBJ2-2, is DAMVIQNPRYQVTQFGKPVTLSCSQTLNHNVMYWYQQKSSQAPKLLFHYYDKDFNNEADTPDNFQSRRPNTSFCFLDIRSPGLGDTAMYLCATSRGAGGPNTGELFFGEGSRLTVL.

The CDR3 loop reads CASSEGARHQPQHF. The CDR3 nucleotides read TGTGCCAGCAGTGAAGGCGCCAGGCATCAGCCCCAGCATTTT. The chain uses TRBV2 and TRBJ1-5; D gene uncertain. Germline V gives CDR1 SNHLY, CDR2 FYNNEI. The CDR3 is 14 residues long. Trimming cost V 1 base and J 5 bases, with 9 bases left between them.

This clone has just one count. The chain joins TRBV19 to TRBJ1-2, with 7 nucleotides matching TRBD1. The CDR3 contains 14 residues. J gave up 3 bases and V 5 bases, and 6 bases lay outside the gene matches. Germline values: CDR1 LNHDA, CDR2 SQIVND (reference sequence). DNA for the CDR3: TGTGCCAGTAGTCCCAGGACAGGCCACTATGGCTACACCTTC. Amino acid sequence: CASSPRTGHYGYTF.

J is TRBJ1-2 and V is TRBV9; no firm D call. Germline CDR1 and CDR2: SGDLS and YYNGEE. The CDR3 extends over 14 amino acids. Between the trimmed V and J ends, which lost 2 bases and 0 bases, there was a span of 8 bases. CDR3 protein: CASSVTEANYGYTF. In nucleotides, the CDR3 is TGTGCCAGCAGCGTCACAGAAGCTAACTATGGCTACACCTTC.

The CDR3 DNA follows: TGTGCCAGCAGCTCAACCGGGACTAGCGGGTTATCCTACGAGCAGTACTTC. This sequence encodes CASSSTGTSGLSYEQYF. This rearrangement joins TRBV5-6 to TRBJ2-7, with 12 bases identical to TRBD2. Looked up from germline, CDR1 is SGHDT and CDR2 is YYEEEE. CDR3 length: 17 residues. The ends lost 3 bases at V and 1 base at J; junction bases unmatched: 8.

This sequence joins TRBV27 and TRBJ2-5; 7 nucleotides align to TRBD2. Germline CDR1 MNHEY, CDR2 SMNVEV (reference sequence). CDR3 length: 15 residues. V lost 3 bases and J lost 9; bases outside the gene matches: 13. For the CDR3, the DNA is TGTGCCAGCAGTTTGTCACTAGCGCCGACGGGGTCCCAGTACTTC. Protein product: CASSLSLAPTGSQYF.

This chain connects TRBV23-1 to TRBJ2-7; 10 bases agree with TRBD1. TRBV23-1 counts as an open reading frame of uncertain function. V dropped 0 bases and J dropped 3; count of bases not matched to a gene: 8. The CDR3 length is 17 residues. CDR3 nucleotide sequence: TGCGCCAGCAGTCAATCCCCGACAGGGGGCGATCTCTACGAGCAGTACTTC. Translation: CASSQSPTGGDLYEQYF.

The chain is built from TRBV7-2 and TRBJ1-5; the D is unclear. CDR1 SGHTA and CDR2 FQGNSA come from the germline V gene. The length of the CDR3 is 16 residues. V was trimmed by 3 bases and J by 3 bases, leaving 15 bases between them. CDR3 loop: CASSFEGLVTNQPQHF. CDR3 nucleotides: TGTGCCAGCAGCTTCGAGGGCCTTGTTACCAATCAGCCCCAGCATTTT.

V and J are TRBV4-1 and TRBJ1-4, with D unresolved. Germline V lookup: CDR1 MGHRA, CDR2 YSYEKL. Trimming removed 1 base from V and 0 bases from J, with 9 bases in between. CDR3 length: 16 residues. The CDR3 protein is CASSQGQPTTNEKLFF. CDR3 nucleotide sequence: TGCGCCAGCAGCCAAGGGCAGCCCACAACTAATGAAAAACTGTTTTTT.

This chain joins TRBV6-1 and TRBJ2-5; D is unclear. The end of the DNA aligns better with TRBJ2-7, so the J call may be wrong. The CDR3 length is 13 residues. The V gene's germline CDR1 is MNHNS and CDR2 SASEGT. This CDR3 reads CASGLSLGYEQYF. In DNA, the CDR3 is TGTGCCAGCGGGCTGAGCTTGGGATACGAGCAGTACTTC.

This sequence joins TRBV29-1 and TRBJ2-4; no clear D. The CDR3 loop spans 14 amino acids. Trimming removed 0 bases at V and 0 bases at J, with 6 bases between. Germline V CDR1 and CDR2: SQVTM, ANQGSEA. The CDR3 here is CSVEEGIAKNIQYF. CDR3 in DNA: TGCAGCGTTGAAGAGGGGATAGCCAAAAACATTCAGTACTTC.

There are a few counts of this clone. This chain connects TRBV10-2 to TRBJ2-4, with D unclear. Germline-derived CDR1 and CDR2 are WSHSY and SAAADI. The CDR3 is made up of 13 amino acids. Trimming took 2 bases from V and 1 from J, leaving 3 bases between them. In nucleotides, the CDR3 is TGCGCCAGCAGTGAGGGGGCCAAAAACATTCAGTACTTC. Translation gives CASSEGAKNIQYF.

The CDR3 here is CASSRARQGAYEQYF. The CDR3 coding sequence is TGCGCCAGCAGCCGGGCGCGACAGGGGGCCTACGAGCAGTACTTC. The genes are TRBV4-1 and TRBJ2-7, with 9 positions matching TRBD1. V was pared by 4 bases and J by 2 bases, with 6 bases of the junction left unmatched. This CDR3 is 15 amino acids long. Per germline, CDR1 MGHRA and CDR2 YSYEKL.

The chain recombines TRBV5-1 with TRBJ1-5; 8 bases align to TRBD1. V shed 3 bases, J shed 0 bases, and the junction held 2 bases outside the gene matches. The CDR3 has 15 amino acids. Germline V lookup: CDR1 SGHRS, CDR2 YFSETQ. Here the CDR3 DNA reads TGCGCCAGCAGCTGGACAGGGAATAGCAATCAGCCCCAGCATTTT. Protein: CASSWTGNSNQPQHF.